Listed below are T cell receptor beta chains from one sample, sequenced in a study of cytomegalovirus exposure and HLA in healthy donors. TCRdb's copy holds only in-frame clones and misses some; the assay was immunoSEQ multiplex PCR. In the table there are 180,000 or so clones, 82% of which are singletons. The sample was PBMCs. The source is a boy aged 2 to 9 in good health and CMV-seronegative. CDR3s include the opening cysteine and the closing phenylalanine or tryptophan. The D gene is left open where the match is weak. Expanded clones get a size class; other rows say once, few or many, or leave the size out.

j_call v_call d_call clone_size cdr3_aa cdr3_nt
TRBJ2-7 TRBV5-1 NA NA CASSMASRGTYEQYF TGCGCCAGCAGCATGGCCAGCAGGGGCACCTACGAGCAGTACTTC
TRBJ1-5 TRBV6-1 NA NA CASTRSNQPQHF TGTGCCAGCACCAGAAGCAATCAGCCCCAGCATTTT
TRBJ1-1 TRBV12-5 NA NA CASGRDIDEAFF TGTGCTAGTGGTCGAGACATTGATGAAGCTTTCTTT
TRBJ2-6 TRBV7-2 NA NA CASSLWGGGVSGANVLTF TGTGCCAGCAGCTTATGGGGGGGCGGGGTCTCTGGGGCCAACGTCCTGACTTTC
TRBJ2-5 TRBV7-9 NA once CASSSIKQETQYF TGTGCCAGCAGCTCCATCAAACAAGAGACCCAGTACTTC
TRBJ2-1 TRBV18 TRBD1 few CASSRDRGYNEQFF TGTGCCAGCTCGCGGGACAGGGGGTACAATGAGCAGTTCTTC
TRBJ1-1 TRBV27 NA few CASRRNTEAFF TGTGCCAGCAGGAGGAACACTGAAGCTTTCTTT
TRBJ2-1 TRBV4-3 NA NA CASSQGAGWGEQFF TGCGCCAGCAGCCAAGGAGCAGGGTGGGGTGAGCAGTTCTTC
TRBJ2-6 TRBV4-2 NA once CASSPGIAGANVLTF TGTGCCAGCAGCCCGGGAATTGCTGGGGCCAACGTCCTGACTTTC
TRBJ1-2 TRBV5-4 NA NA CASSFGTANYGYTF TGTGCCAGCAGCTTCGGGACTGCTAACTATGGCTACACCTTC
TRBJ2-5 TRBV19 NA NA CASSIVAGQETQYF TGTGCCAGTAGTATAGTGGCAGGTCAAGAGACCCAGTACTTC
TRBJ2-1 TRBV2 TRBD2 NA CARKGLADNEQFF TGTGCCAGAAAGGGACTAGCGGACAATGAGCAGTTCTTC
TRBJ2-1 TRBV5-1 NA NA CASSLGQAPRYNEQFF TGCGCCAGCAGCTTGGGTCAGGCGCCGCGCTACAATGAGCAGTTCTTC
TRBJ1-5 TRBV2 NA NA CASSEGRTDQPQHF TGTGCCAGCAGTGAAGGTCGAACGGATCAGCCCCAGCATTTT
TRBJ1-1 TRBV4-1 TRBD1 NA CASSHDRGGKDTEAFF TGCGCCAGCAGCCACGACAGGGGTGGGAAGGACACTGAAGCTTTCTTT
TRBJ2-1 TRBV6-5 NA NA CASSGASYNEQFF TGTGCCAGCAGTGGGGCTTCCTACAATGAGCAGTTCTTC
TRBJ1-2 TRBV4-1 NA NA CASSQVGSIGGKGYTF TGCGCCAGCAGCCAAGTTGGTTCGATTGGGGGGAAGGGCTACACCTTC
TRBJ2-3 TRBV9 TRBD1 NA CASSVQTGSDTQYF TGTGCCAGCAGCGTACAGACAGGGTCAGATACGCAGTATTTT
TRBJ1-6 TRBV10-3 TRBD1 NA CAISARGQGGNSPLHF TGTGCCATCAGTGCTCGCGGACAGGGGGGTAATTCACCCCTCCACTTT
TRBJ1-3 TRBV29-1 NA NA CSVRRQHSGNTIYF TGCAGCGTTAGGAGGCAACACTCTGGAAACACCATATATTTT
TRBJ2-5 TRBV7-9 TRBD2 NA CASSTGLAGQETQYF TGTGCCAGCAGCACGGGACTAGCGGGGCAAGAGACCCAGTACTTC
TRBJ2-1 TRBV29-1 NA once CSVPSQTGEQFF TGCAGCGTTCCCTCGCAGACGGGGGAACAGTTCTTC
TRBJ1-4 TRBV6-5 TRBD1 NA CASSYRGRINEKLFF TGTGCCAGCAGTTACAGGGGGCGAATTAATGAAAAACTGTTTTTT
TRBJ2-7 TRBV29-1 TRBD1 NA CSVGRGPDEQYF TGCAGCGTTGGTAGGGGGCCGGACGAGCAGTACTTC
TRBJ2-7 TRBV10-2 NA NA CATPFHHEQYF TGCGCCACACCTTTTCACCACGAGCAGTACTTC
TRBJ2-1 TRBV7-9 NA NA CASSFSGAYNEQFF TGTGCCAGCAGCTTCTCCGGGGCCTACAATGAGCAGTTCTTC
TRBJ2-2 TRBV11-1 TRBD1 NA CASSLNSPGQGAGELFF TGTGCCAGCAGCTTAAACTCCCCGGGACAGGGGGCCGGGGAGCTGTTTTTT
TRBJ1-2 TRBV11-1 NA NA CASSSRHLGGYTF TGTGCCAGCAGCTCTCGCCATCTCGGTGGCTACACCTTC
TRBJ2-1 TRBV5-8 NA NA CASSPQRGLANEQFF TGTGCCAGCAGCCCCCAGCGTGGGCTAGCAAATGAGCAGTTCTTC
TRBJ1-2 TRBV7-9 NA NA CASSHMGEDYGYTF TGTGCCAGCAGTCACATGGGGGAGGACTATGGCTACACCTTC
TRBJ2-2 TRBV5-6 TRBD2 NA CASSRLAGGTGELFF TGTGCCAGCAGCCGACTAGCGGGGGGGACCGGGGAGCTGTTTTTT
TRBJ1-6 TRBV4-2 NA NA CASSQKGLNSYNSPLHF TGTGCCAGCAGCCAAAAGGGGTTAAACTCCTATAATTCACCCCTCCACTTT
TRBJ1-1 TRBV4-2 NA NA CASSQHKGTPNTEAFF TGTGCCAGCAGCCAACACAAGGGGACACCGAACACTGAAGCTTTCTTT
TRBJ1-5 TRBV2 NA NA CASRDRVNQPQHF TGTGCCAGCAGGGACAGAGTAAATCAGCCCCAGCATTTT
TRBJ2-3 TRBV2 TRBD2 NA CATYSGGSLTSTDTQYF TGTGCCACGTATAGCGGGGGGTCCCTGACTAGCACAGATACGCAGTATTTT
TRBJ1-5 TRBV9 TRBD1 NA CASSATGDGNQPQHF TGTGCCAGCAGCGCAACAGGGGATGGCAATCAGCCCCAGCATTTT
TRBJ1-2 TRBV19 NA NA CASSILPGNYGYTF TGTGCCAGTAGTATATTGCCAGGCAACTATGGCTACACCTTC
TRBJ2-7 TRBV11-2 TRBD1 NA CASSLAPGTGDYEQYF TGTGCCAGCAGCTTAGCTCCCGGGACAGGGGACTACGAGCAGTACTTC
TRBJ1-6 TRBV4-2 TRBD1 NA CASSQDPDRGNSPLHF TGTGCCAGCAGCCAAGATCCTGACAGGGGGAATTCACCCCTCCACTTT
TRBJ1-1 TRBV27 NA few CASSLAGLLNTEAFF TGTGCCAGCAGTTTAGCGGGACTCTTGAACACTGAAGCTTTCTTT